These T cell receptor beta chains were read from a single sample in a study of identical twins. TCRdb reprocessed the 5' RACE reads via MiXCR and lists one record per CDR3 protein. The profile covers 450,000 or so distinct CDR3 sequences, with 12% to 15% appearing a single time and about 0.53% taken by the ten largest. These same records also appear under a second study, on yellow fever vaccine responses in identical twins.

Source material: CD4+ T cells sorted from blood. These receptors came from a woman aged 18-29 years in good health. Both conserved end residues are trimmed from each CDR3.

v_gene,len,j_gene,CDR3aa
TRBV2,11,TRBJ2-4,ASTPRDMHIQY
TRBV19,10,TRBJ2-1,ASSLSGGEQF
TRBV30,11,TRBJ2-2,AWSVEGYGELF
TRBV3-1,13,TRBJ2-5,ASSRGLATQETQY
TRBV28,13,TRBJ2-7,ASSTRWSVGYEQY
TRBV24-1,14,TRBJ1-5,ATSDDSPGSNQPQH
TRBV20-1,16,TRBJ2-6,SARRTGGAHSGANVLT
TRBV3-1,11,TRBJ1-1,ASRKGGGTEAF
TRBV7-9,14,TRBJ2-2,ASSNLGGAGAGELF
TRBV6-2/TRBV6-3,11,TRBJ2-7,ASKKGGTYEQY
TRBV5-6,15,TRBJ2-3,ASSSGLRTGYTDTQY
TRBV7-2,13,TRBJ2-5,ASSLALGRQETQY
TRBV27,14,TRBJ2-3,ASSLLAGGTTDTQY
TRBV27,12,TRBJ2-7,ASSPASFSYEQY
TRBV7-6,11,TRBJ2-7,ASSFRYNYEQY
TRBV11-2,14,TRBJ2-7,ASSLVQGKGSYEQY
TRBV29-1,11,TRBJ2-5,SVDDEVQETQY
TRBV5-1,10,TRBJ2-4,ASSRTRTEWD
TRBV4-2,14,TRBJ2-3,ASSQGTDLSTDTQY
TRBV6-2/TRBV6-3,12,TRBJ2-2,ASGQGRNTGELF
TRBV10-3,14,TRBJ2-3,AISPQVGALPDTQY
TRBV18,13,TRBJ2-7,ASSPRTASSFEQY
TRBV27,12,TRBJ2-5,ASSLVGARETQY
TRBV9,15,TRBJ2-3,ASSPRTASSGGDTQY
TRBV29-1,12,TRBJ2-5,SVEVLGRQETQY
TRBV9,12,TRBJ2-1,ASSVALGYNEQF
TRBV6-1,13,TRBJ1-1,ASKTPGGAGTEAF
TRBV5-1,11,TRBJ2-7,ASSLAGPYEQY
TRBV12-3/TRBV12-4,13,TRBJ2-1,ASTALGPAYNEQF
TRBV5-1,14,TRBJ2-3,ASSLAPTGVTDTQY
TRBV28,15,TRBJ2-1,ASSLRGTGVGHNEQF